A single sample gave rise to the 18 T cell receptor beta chains below, sequenced in a study of cytomegalovirus exposure and HLA in healthy donors. Researchers ran the PCR with 60 Vbeta and 13 Jbeta primers. Only in-frame clones appear in the TCRdb table, and some are missing; sequencing was by immunoSEQ multiplex PCR. The table shows 95,000 to 100,000 clones, with 70% to 80% occurring only once. Material: PBMCs. The receptors stem from a female donor in good health and CMV-seronegative.

In its sample, this clone was seen once. This sequence joins TRBV7-8 and TRBJ2-3, with D tentatively TRBD2 (6 bases). The CDR3 covers 18 residues. V was pared by 4 bases and J by 3 bases, with 23 bases between. Per the germline V gene, CDR1 is SGHVS and CDR2 is FQNEAQ. The CDR3 here is CASSSPPRWRGLTDTQYF. The CDR3, as DNA: TGTGCCAGCAGCTCACCCCCCCGGTGGAGGGGACTTACAGATACGCAGTATTTT.

This clone was observed a handful of times. The J gene is TRBJ2-1, the V gene TRBV28; 8 bases line up with TRBD2. Germline lookup yields CDR1 MDHEN and CDR2 SYDVKM. The CDR3 contains 13 residues. The J segment lost 6 bases and the V segment lost 6 bases, leaving 4 bases of the junction unmatched. The CDR3, as DNA: TGTGCCAGCAGGGCGGGAGGATTCAATGAGCAGTTCTTC. Protein: CASRAGGFNEQFF.

J is TRBJ1-5 and V is TRBV11-2, with a weak D call TRBD1 (5 bases). This CDR3 is 15 amino acids long. Trimming took 1 base from V and 6 from J, leaving 13 bases between them. The germline CDR1 and CDR2 sequences are SGHAT and FQNNGV. The CDR3 DNA reads TGTGCCAGCAGCTTAGTTAAAGGGGAAGGTCAGCCCCAGCATTTT. It encodes CASSLVKGEGQPQHF.

The chain combines TRBV11-1 with TRBJ1-2; D possibly corresponds to TRBD1 (5 bases). The CDR3 spans 16 residues. The V gene's germline CDR1 is SGHAT and CDR2 FQDESV (reference sequence). V was clipped by 4 bases and J by 1 base, with 16 bases between them. The CDR3 DNA is TGTGCCAGCAGCTCCCGGCTGACAGAATTTAACTATGGCTACACCTTC. Encoded protein: CASSSRLTEFNYGYTF.

The CDR3 DNA sequence: TGTGCCAGCAGCCACGGGACTAGCAATGAGCAGTTCTTC. This encodes CASSHGTSNEQFF. The chain joins TRBV5-6 to TRBJ2-1; 8 bases are a match to TRBD2. V shed 4 bases, J shed 6 bases, and the junction held 3 bases outside the gene matches. In germline, CDR1 is SGHDT, CDR2 YYEEEE. This CDR3 is built from 13 residues.

V is TRBV15 and J is TRBJ2-5; perhaps TRBD1 as D (5 bases). CDR3 size: 14 residues. Deletions cut 1 base from V and 2 bases from J, with 8 bases between. In germline, CDR1 is LNHNV, CDR2 YYDKDF (reference sequence). CDR3 DNA: TGTGCCACCAGCAGAGTGAGACAGCAAGAGACCCAGTACTTC. This codes for CATSRVRQQETQYF.

The chain recombines TRBV19 with TRBJ2-7, with D possibly matching TRBD2 (6 bases). Between the trimmed V and J ends, which lost 3 bases and 5 bases, there was a span of 20 bases. CDR3 size: 16 residues. Per the germline V gene, CDR1 is LNHDA and CDR2 is SQIVND (reference sequence). CDR3 sequence (DNA): TGTGCCAGTAGTATCCCCGTAGAGGGAGGTCGCCACGAGCAGTACTTC. Its protein is CASSIPVEGGRHEQYF.

This clone was observed a handful of times. This chain connects TRBV18 to TRBJ1-1; TRBD1 matches at 11 bases. The length of the CDR3 is 16 residues. V trimming: 8 bases; J trimming: 0 bases; junction bases outside the gene matches: 8. The germline V gene encodes CDR1 KGHSH and CDR2 LQKENI. CDR3 loop: CASTRTGGAVNTEAFF. In nucleotides, the CDR3 is TGTGCCAGCACCAGGACAGGGGGCGCCGTGAACACTGAAGCTTTCTTT.

This sequence joins TRBV7-9 and TRBJ1-6; 10 bases agree with TRBD1. V lost 6 bases to trimming and J lost 2 bases; unmatched junction nucleotides: 4. Germline V gene data show CDR1 as SEHNR and CDR2 as FQNEAQ (reference sequence). The CDR3 is made up of 16 amino acids. CDR3 DNA sequence: TGTGCCAGCAGACGGACAGGGGGAACCTATAATTCACCCCTCCACTTT. It encodes CASRRTGGTYNSPLHF.

The chain has TRBV5-6 and TRBJ1-1, with D perhaps TRBD1 (5 bases). Trimming removed 3 bases at V and 3 bases at J, with 15 bases between. The CDR3 totals 15 residues. Germline CDR1 SGHDT, CDR2 YYEEEE. CDR3 nucleotides: TGTGCCAGCAGCTCCTGGGGACGGGGGGACACTGAAGCTTTCTTT. Protein product: CASSSWGRGDTEAFF.

The chain couples TRBV11-2 to TRBJ2-2; 12 nucleotides agree with TRBD2. The trim removed 5 bases at V and 5 bases at J, leaving 6 bases unmatched. Germline values: CDR1 SGHAT, CDR2 FQNNGV. There are 16 residues in the CDR3. The CDR3 coding sequence is TGTGCCAGCAGCCCGAGACTAGCGGGGGCTACCGGGGAGCTGTTTTTT. Translated: CASSPRLAGATGELFF.

The genes are TRBV5-1 and TRBJ1-3, with TRBD1 identical over 9 bases. V dropped 2 bases and J dropped 4; count of bases not matched to a gene: 4. This CDR3 has 15 amino acids. Germline loops: CDR1 SGHRS, CDR2 YFSETQ. Here the CDR3 DNA reads TGCGCCAGCAGCTTACAGGGGGCGCCGGGAAACACCATATATTTT. Translating gives CASSLQGAPGNTIYF.

The genes are TRBV15 and TRBJ1-2; D not certain. The V end lost 1 base, the J end lost 0 bases, and 12 bases lay between the germline ends. This CDR3 has 16 residues. Germline-derived CDR1 and CDR2 are LNHNV and YYDKDF (reference sequence). The CDR3 here is CATSRGPLFANYGYTF. DNA for the CDR3: TGTGCCACCAGCAGAGGTCCGTTATTCGCTAACTATGGCTACACCTTC.

V usage is TRBV10-3 and J usage is TRBJ2-7, with 9 bases lining up with TRBD2. This CDR3 region has 17 residues. Germline lookup yields CDR1 ENHRY and CDR2 SYGVKD. V trimming: 10 bases; J trimming: 4 bases; junction bases outside the gene matches: 20. The CDR3 sequence is CATGGRGGSGRLYEQYF. The CDR3 nucleotides are TGTGCCACGGGAGGGCGGGGGGGGTCGGGGCGTCTTTACGAGCAGTACTTC.

This chain uses TRBV7-2 with TRBJ1-4, with a possible D match to TRBD1 (5 bases). Germline CDR1 reads SGHTA; CDR2 reads FQGNSA. CDR3 length: 14 residues. Trimming pared 7 bases from V and 6 bases from J, leaving 15 bases between. The CDR3 DNA sequence: TGTGCCAGCATGCGTCGGGGAGGGGATGAAAAACTGTTTTTT. This gives the protein CASMRRGGDEKLFF.

The chain is built from TRBV5-1 and TRBJ1-4; a weak D match, TRBD1 (5 bases). The CDR3 totals 15 residues. Germline assignment: CDR1 SGHRS and CDR2 YFSETQ. V was trimmed by 4 bases and J by 8 bases, leaving 18 bases between them. The CDR3 reads CASSGGTTAGEKLFF. The CDR3 DNA reads TGCGCCAGCAGCGGTGGGACTACGGCGGGCGAAAAACTGTTTTTT.

The chain carries TRBV2 and TRBJ2-3; D is perhaps TRBD1 (5 bases). In germline, CDR1 is SNHLY, CDR2 FYNNEI. With 6 bases removed from V and 1 base from J, the gap between germline ends came to 11 bases. The CDR3 runs to 14 residues. In DNA form, the CDR3 reads TGTGCCAGCAGGACAGCGTCGGGCACAGATACGCAGTATTTT. Translated: CASRTASGTDTQYF. The complete variable domain, with remaining parts taken from reference TRBV2 and TRBJ2-3, reads EPEVTQTPSHQVTQMGQEVILRCVPISNHLYFYWYRQILGQKVEFLVSFYNNEISEKSEIFDDQFSVERPDGSNFTLKIRSTKLEDSAMYFCASRTASGTDTQYFGPGTRLTVL.

The rearrangement links TRBV7-9 to TRBJ2-3, with 11 positions matching TRBD2. Germline V CDR1 and CDR2: SEHNR, FQNEAQ (reference sequence). After removal of 3 bases from V and 2 bases from J, the junction contained 4 bases not matched to a gene. This CDR3 has 16 amino acids. CDR3 in amino acids: CASSLGTSGITDTQYF. The DNA of the CDR3 is TGTGCCAGCAGCTTGGGGACTAGCGGAATCACAGATACGCAGTATTTT.